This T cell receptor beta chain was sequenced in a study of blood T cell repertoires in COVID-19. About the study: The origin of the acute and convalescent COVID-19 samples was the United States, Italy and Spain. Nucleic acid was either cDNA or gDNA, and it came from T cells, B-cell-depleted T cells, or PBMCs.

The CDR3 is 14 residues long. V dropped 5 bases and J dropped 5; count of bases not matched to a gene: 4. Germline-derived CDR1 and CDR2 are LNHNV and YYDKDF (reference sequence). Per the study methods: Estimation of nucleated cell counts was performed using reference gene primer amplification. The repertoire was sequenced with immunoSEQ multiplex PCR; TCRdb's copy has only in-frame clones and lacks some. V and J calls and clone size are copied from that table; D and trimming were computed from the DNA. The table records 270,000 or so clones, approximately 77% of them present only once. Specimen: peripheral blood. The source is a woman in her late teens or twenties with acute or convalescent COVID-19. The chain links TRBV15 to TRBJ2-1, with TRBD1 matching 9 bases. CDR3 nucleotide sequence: TGTGCCACCAGCCGGGACAGGGTAAACAATGAGCAGTTCTTC. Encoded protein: CATSRDRVNNEQFF.